One sample yielded the 14 T cell receptor beta chains listed below, sequenced in a study of CD8 T cells in Susac syndrome. Reverse transcription of about 0.45 to 1 ug RNA used random hexamers. TCRdb used MiXCR to reprocess the immunoSEQ multiplex PCR reads, holding one entry per CDR3 protein. The sample consists of under 200,000 distinct CDR3 sequences, 91% of them appearing once. Specimen: CD4+ T cells from PBMCs. The receptors shown here come from a human donor with Susac syndrome.

This chain connects TRBV12-3 or TRBV12-4 to TRBJ1-2; D gene unclear. The V end lost 4 bases, the J end lost 3 bases, and 9 bases lay between the germline ends. The CDR3 has 13 residues. CDR3 in amino acids: CASSSGRDYGYTF. The CDR3 region has the DNA TGTGCCAGCAGTTCCGGCAGAGACTATGGCTACACCTTC.

This clonotype was recorded once. The chain carries TRBV5-1 and TRBJ2-5; D remains ambiguous. Germline loops: CDR1 SGHRS, CDR2 YFSETQ. The CDR3 has 13 amino acids. V dropped 0 bases and J dropped 5 bases, with 8 bases sitting between them. This chain's CDR3 is CASSLATRETQYF. The DNA for the CDR3 is TGCGCCAGCAGCTTGGCCACCAGGGAGACCCAGTACTTC.

This clonotype was detected only a few times. CDR3 coding DNA: TGTGCCAGCTCACCCAGACAGGGGAACACTGAAGCTTTCTTT. Translated, it gives CASSPRQGNTEAFF. The chain has TRBV18 and TRBJ1-1; 7 positions agree with TRBD1. Germline CDR1 is KGHSH and CDR2 is LQKENI. The junction had 2 bases not matched to a gene; V was cut back by 3 bases and J by 1 base. The CDR3 is made up of 14 amino acids. The whole variable domain, filled in from reference TRBV18 and TRBJ1-1, reads NAGVMQNPRHLVRRRGQEARLRCSPMKGHSHVYWYRQLPEEGLKFMVYLQKENIIDESGMPKERFSAEFPKEGPSILRIQQVVRGDSAAYFCASSPRQGNTEAFFGQGTRLTVV.

The table lists this clonotype with a few counts. CDR3 loop: CASSVGMTSGSQETQYF. The CDR3 DNA reads as TGTGCCAGCAGCGTAGGGATGACTAGCGGGAGCCAAGAGACCCAGTACTTC. This chain joins TRBV9 and TRBJ2-5, with 12 bases fitting TRBD2. Germline-derived CDR1 and CDR2 are SGDLS and YYNGEE. The J segment lost 1 base and the V segment lost 0 bases, leaving 4 bases of the junction unmatched. This CDR3 has 17 amino acids.

CDR3 region: CASSLRDRGSYNSPLHF. In DNA, the CDR3 is TGTGCCAGCAGTTTAAGAGACAGGGGGTCCTATAATTCACCCCTCCACTTT. V usage is TRBV28 and J usage is TRBJ1-6, with 9 bases fitting TRBD1. CDR3 length equals 17 residues. CDR1 and CDR2 from the germline V gene are MDHEN and SYDVKM. The V segment lost 2 bases and the J segment 1 base; nucleotides outside the gene matches: 3.

The J gene is TRBJ1-1, the V gene TRBV7-9; 7 nucleotides agree with TRBD1. With V trimmed by 5 bases and J by 1 base, 7 bases remained unmatched. The CDR3 covers 15 residues. CDR1 is SEHNR and CDR2 is FQNEAQ in the germline V gene (reference sequence). The CDR3: CASSDDRAGNTEAFF. DNA for the CDR3: TGTGCCAGCAGCGATGACAGGGCTGGGAACACTGAAGCTTTCTTT.

This clonotype is a singleton in its sample. The rearrangement joins TRBV5-1 to TRBJ2-3; TRBD1 agrees at 7 bases. The V gene end was trimmed by 4 bases and the J gene end by 4 bases; junction bases not matched to a gene: 12. The CDR3 length is 16 residues. Germline values: CDR1 SGHRS, CDR2 YFSETQ. This CDR3 is CASSNQQGNVPDTQYF. The CDR3 nucleotides are TGCGCCAGCAGCAATCAACAGGGGAACGTACCAGATACGCAGTATTTT.

The chain combines TRBV5-4 with TRBJ2-1, with D possibly being TRBD2 (6 bases). V lost 4 bases to trimming and J lost 2 bases, with 13 bases between them. This CDR3 is 15 amino acids long. Germline V gives CDR1 SGHNT, CDR2 YYREEE (reference sequence). CDR3 protein: CASSATLATYNEQFF. CDR3 coding DNA: TGTGCCAGCAGCGCCACACTAGCAACCTACAATGAGCAGTTCTTC.

This chain joins TRBV7-9 and TRBJ2-1; D is undetermined. The V end was cut by 1 base, the J end by 10 bases, with 8 bases between. The CDR3 has 12 residues. CDR1 is SEHNR and CDR2 is FQNEAQ in the germline V gene (reference sequence). Here the CDR3 reads CASSLEVYEQFF. The CDR3 coding sequence is TGTGCCAGCAGCTTAGAGGTCTACGAGCAGTTCTTC.

The J gene is TRBJ1-2, the V gene TRBV5-4, with TRBD1 matching over 7 bases. With 1 base clipped from V and 7 bases from J, the junction kept 10 bases outside the gene matches. CDR1 and CDR2 (germline): SGHNT, YYREEE (reference sequence). The CDR3 has 15 amino acids. DNA of the CDR3: TGTGCCAGCAGCTTGTCAGCGGTCCCAGGGGGTGGCTACACCTTC. Translated, it gives CASSLSAVPGGGYTF.

The genes are TRBV9 and TRBJ2-1; a weak D match, TRBD2 (5 bases). The CDR3 has 15 residues. From germline, CDR1 is SGDLS and CDR2 YYNGEE. The ends were cut back, 0 bases at V and 9 bases at J, with 16 bases in the middle. CDR3 residues: CASSVDLGGVREQFF. In nucleotides, the CDR3 is TGTGCCAGCAGCGTAGATCTAGGAGGTGTCCGTGAGCAGTTCTTC.

V and J are TRBV29-1 and TRBJ1-5, with no clear D. Germline V gene sequence: CDR1 SQVTM, CDR2 ANQGSEA. The CDR3 consists of 15 residues. Trimming shortened V by 0 bases and J by 0 bases, and 9 bases separated the two germline ends. The CDR3 loop is CSVEESGNSNQPQHF. In DNA form, the CDR3 reads TGCAGCGTTGAAGAGTCGGGGAATAGCAATCAGCCCCAGCATTTT. The entire variable domain, with the rest obtained from reference TRBV29-1 and TRBJ1-5, is as follows: SAVISQKPSRDICQRGTSLTIQCQVDSQVTMMFWYRQQPGQSLTLIATANQGSEATYESGFVIDKFPISRPNLTFSTLTVSNMSPEDSSIYLCSVEESGNSNQPQHFGDGTRLSIL.

This chain uses TRBV30 with TRBJ2-7; D remains ambiguous. V lost 3 bases, J lost 1 base, and 7 bases lay in between. Germline V CDR1 and CDR2: GTSNPN, SVGIG (reference sequence). The CDR3 is 12 residues long. The CDR3 DNA is TGTGCCTGGAGAAGCTATTCCTACGAGCAGTACTTC. Amino acids: CAWRSYSYEQYF.

V usage is TRBV27 and J usage is TRBJ1-1; the D gene is possibly TRBD1 (6 bases). CDR3 length: 13 residues. The V gene lost 10 bases and the J gene lost 10 bases, with 22 bases spanning the gap. Germline CDR1 reads MNHEY; CDR2 reads SMNVEV (reference sequence). The CDR3 bases are TGTGCCACGGCCCCGGGACAATTATCAACAGCTTTCTTT. This encodes CATAPGQLSTAFF.